Presented here are 19 T cell receptor beta chains from one specimen sequenced in a study of blood T cells in healthy people across ages. Combining a sample-barcoded 5' primer with a J-beta primer mix, a second PCR ran for 7 to 11 cycles. In TCRdb, the 5' RACE reads were re-called with MiXCR into one record per CDR3 protein. The table records around 1.7 million distinct CDR3 sequences, 28% of them present only once. Specimen: blood. The origin of the receptors is a woman in her 30s in good health.

The rearrangement joins TRBV4-2 to TRBJ1-1; D is ambiguous. In germline, CDR1 is LGHNA, CDR2 YNFKEQ. CDR3 length equals 15 residues. Deletions cut 1 base from V and 1 base from J, with 10 bases between. CDR3 sequence: CASSQVGGTNTEAFF. CDR3 DNA sequence: TGTGCCAGCAGCCAAGTGGGCGGAACGAACACTGAAGCTTTCTTT.

To note about this clonotype: The junction departs from the called germline gene at one end, perhaps through a read error. The chain couples TRBV7-2 to TRBJ2-7; no firm D call. This CDR3 is 14 amino acids long. Germline V gene sequence: CDR1 SGHTA, CDR2 FQGNSA. The CDR3 is CVSSSLTNSYEQYF. The DNA of the CDR3 is TGTGTCAGCAGCTCACTCACTAACTCCTACGAGCAGTACTTC.

This clonotype was seen many times. This chain connects TRBV12-3 or TRBV12-4 to TRBJ2-7, with 11 bases identical to TRBD1. Trimming removed 6 bases from V and 6 bases from J; junction bases left unmatched: 10. The CDR3 is 15 residues long. Here the CDR3 DNA reads TGTGCCAGCAGCTTTGCTCCGGGACAGGGGGGCGAGCAGTACTTC. It specifies CASSFAPGQGGEQYF.

Turning to this clonotype: A read error may produce the germline difference seen at one junction end. V is TRBV3-1 and J is TRBJ1-2; D is perhaps TRBD1 (6 bases). CDR1 is LGHDT and CDR2 is YNNKEL in the germline V gene (reference sequence). The CDR3 has 15 residues. Written as DNA, the CDR3 is TGCGCCAGCGGGAGGGGGACGACAAGTAACTATGGCTACACCTTC. Translating gives CASGRGTTSNYGYTF.

The chain links TRBV29-1 to TRBJ2-5; D possibly corresponds to TRBD2 (5 bases). The V gene lost 5 bases and the J gene lost 7 bases, with 26 bases spanning the gap. The germline gives CDR1 SQVTM, CDR2 ANQGSEA. The CDR3 is 16 residues long. The CDR3 coding sequence is TGCAGCGTTTCAGGTTGGGGAGTGTACGAGAGAGGGACCCAGTACTTC. This encodes CSVSGWGVYERGTQYF. The complete variable domain, with remaining parts taken from reference TRBV29-1 and TRBJ2-5, reads SAVISQKPSRDICQRGTSLTIQCQVDSQVTMMFWYRQQPGQSLTLIATANQGSEATYESGFVIDKFPISRPNLTFSTLTVSNMSPEDSSIYLCSVSGWGVYERGTQYFGPGTRLLVL.

The V and J genes are TRBV7-2 and TRBJ2-2; TRBD2 aligns across 11 bases. CDR3 length: 20 residues. Looked up from germline, CDR1 is SGHTA and CDR2 is FQGNSA. J lost 5 bases, V lost 2 bases, and 16 bases had no gene match. The CDR3 region has the DNA TGTGCCAGCAGCTTACTCGCGGGAATAGCGGGAGGGGGTGATACCGGGGAGCTGTTTTTT. Translating gives CASSLLAGIAGGGDTGELFF.

This clonotype was seen a handful of times. The chain is built from TRBV20-1 and TRBJ1-2; 9 bases agree with TRBD1. The CDR3 covers 14 residues. The germline V gene encodes CDR1 DFQATT and CDR2 SNEGSKA (reference sequence). With 1 base clipped from V and 5 bases from J, the junction kept 5 bases outside the gene matches. CDR3 sequence reads: CSARAPDRGYGYTF. The DNA of the CDR3 is TGCAGTGCTAGAGCTCCAGACAGGGGGTATGGCTACACCTTC.

This clonotype turned up a few times. V is TRBV2 and J is TRBJ2-5; 8 nucleotides match TRBD1. J was trimmed by 5 bases and V by 6 bases; bases with no gene match: 5. The CDR3 extends over 13 amino acids. Germline values: CDR1 SNHLY, CDR2 FYNNEI. CDR3 in amino acids: CASRDRVWETQYF. For the CDR3, the DNA is TGTGCCAGCAGGGACAGGGTATGGGAGACCCAGTACTTC.

This chain links TRBV21-1 with TRBJ2-3; the listed D gene, TRBD1, was not tested against the DNA. TRBV21-1 is flagged as a pseudogene. The CDR3 covers 15 residues. CDR3 sequence reads: CARSPTRATTDTQYF. CDR3 sequence (DNA): TGTGCCAGATCCCCGACCAGGGCAACCACAGATACGCAGTATTTT.

J is TRBJ2-5 and V is TRBV20-1; 8 nucleotides align to TRBD2. Germline V gene data show CDR1 as DFQATT and CDR2 as SNEGSKA (reference sequence). The CDR3 loop spans 13 amino acids. The V segment lost 8 bases and the J segment 5 bases; nucleotides outside the gene matches: 10. The CDR3 region is CSTTAGGRETQYF. The CDR3 DNA reads TGCAGTACTACCGCGGGGGGCCGGGAGACCCAGTACTTC.

The rearrangement links TRBV2 to TRBJ2-1; unclear D gene. V was trimmed by 2 bases and J by 4 bases, leaving 6 bases between them. CDR1 and CDR2 from the germline V gene are SNHLY and FYNNEI. This CDR3 region has 13 residues. In nucleotides, the CDR3 is TGTGCCAGCAGTGAAACAGCTTACAATGAGCAGTTCTTC. Amino acids: CASSETAYNEQFF.

Worth noting for this clonotype: Given a much more abundant clone one base away, this may be a read error. The chain uses TRBV12-3 or TRBV12-4 and TRBJ1-2, with 7 positions matching TRBD1. The CDR3 has 15 amino acids. Here the CDR3 reads CTSSRGSRGPSGYTF. CDR3 nucleotide sequence: TGTACCAGCAGTAGGGGCAGTAGGGGGCCGAGTGGCTACACCTTC.

The chain recombines TRBV20-1 with TRBJ2-7; tentatively, D is TRBD1 (5 bases). The CDR3 extends over 12 amino acids. The V end lost 6 bases, the J end lost 1 base, and 10 bases lay between the germline ends. CDR1 is DFQATT, CDR2 SNEGSKA, per germline (reference sequence). As DNA, the CDR3 is TGCAGTGCAAGACAGAATTCCTACGAGCAGTACTTC. Protein product: CSARQNSYEQYF.

Comments on this clonotype: In this CDR3 the conserved last residue, phenylalanine or tryptophan, is missing, so a read error is likely. This chain uses TRBV5-1 with TRBJ2-5, with D perhaps given as TRBD1 or TRBD2 (5 bases each). Trimming removed 3 bases at V and 3 bases at J, with 12 bases between. The germline V gene encodes CDR1 SGHRS and CDR2 YFSETQ. This CDR3 has 14 amino acids. The CDR3 spells CASSSIGTEETQYL. The CDR3 DNA reads TGCGCCAGCAGCTCTATCGGGACGGAAGAGACCCAGTACTTA.

As for this clonotype: This could be a read error, since a much larger clone is one nucleotide away. This rearrangement joins TRBV7-8 to TRBJ2-7; TRBD1 matches 10 bases. Germline V lookup: CDR1 SGHVS, CDR2 FQNEAQ. Trimming cost V 3 bases and J 5 bases; bases outside gene matches: 4. The CDR3 loop spans 14 amino acids. CDR3 in DNA: TGTGCCAGCAGCTTGGACAGGGGGACCAACGAGCAGTACTTC. Translation: CASSLDRGTNEQYF.

Remarks on this clonotype: A much larger clonotype is one base distant, so this may be a read error. The V gene is TRBV20-1, the J gene TRBJ2-5; 7 positions match TRBD1. This CDR3 contains 12 residues. Per the germline V gene, CDR1 is DFQATT and CDR2 is SNEGSKA (reference sequence). CDR3 amino acids: CSAQGIQEAQYF. The CDR3 DNA sequence: TGCAGTGCACAGGGGATACAAGAGGCCCAGTACTTC.

This chain links TRBV5-1 with TRBJ2-7, with TRBD1 as a possible D gene (6 bases). Deletions cut 3 bases from V and 6 bases from J, with 7 bases between. The germline gives CDR1 SGHRS, CDR2 YFSETQ. The CDR3 is made up of 11 amino acids. CDR3 loop: CASSWGLEQYF. The CDR3 region has the DNA TGCGCCAGCAGCTGGGGGCTCGAGCAGTACTTC.

This chain links TRBV7-3 with TRBJ2-2; D remains ambiguous. The CDR3 runs 14 residues. V was shortened by 5 bases and J by 4 bases, with 11 bases between the two germline ends. Germline-derived CDR1 and CDR2 are SGHTA and FQGTGA. The CDR3 is CASSPRSGTGELFF. In DNA form, the CDR3 reads TGTGCCAGCAGCCCTCGATCGGGCACCGGGGAGCTGTTTTTT.

This clonotype was recorded at least ten times. This chain connects TRBV29-1 to TRBJ2-5; TRBD2 is a possible D gene (5 bases). Trimming took off 5 bases at V and 4 bases at J, with 23 bases between the two ends. The CDR3 runs 16 residues. Per germline, CDR1 SQVTM and CDR2 ANQGSEA. The CDR3 spells CSVSGWGVYERETQYF. The CDR3 region has the DNA TGCAGCGTTTCAGGTTGGGGAGTGTACGAGAGAGAGACCCAGTACTTC.